This is a list of T cell receptor beta chains from one sample in a study of blood T cell repertoires in COVID-19. Here immunoSEQ multiplex PCR was the method, and the copy in TCRdb shows in-frame clones only, minus some. The sample lists 150,000 to 200,000 clones; around nine tenths were seen once. The sample consisted of PBMCs or T cells enriched from blood (not recorded which). Receptors were obtained from a woman in her fifties or sixties who had recovered from COVID-19. CDR3s include the opening cysteine and the closing phenylalanine or tryptophan. The order of the fields is D gene, clone size, V gene, J gene, CDR3 DNA, CDR3 protein. D genes are given only for firm matches. Size tells how often a clone was seen (once, few, many) or the class of an expanded clone, and some rows leave it out.

d_call: .; clone_size: .; v_call: TRBV19; j_call: TRBJ2-5; cdr3_nt: TGTGCCAGTAGTATTGCAGGGATCATCGAAGAGACCCAGTACTTC; cdr3_aa: CASSIAGIIEETQYF
d_call: TRBD1; clone_size: .; v_call: TRBV2; j_call: TRBJ1-4; cdr3_nt: TGTGCCAGCAGTCCACAGGGGTACGGAACTAATGAAAAACTGTTTTTT; cdr3_aa: CASSPQGYGTNEKLFF
d_call: .; clone_size: .; v_call: TRBV19; j_call: TRBJ1-1; cdr3_nt: TGTGCCAGTTTTAGCCGGAACACTGAAGCTTTCTTT; cdr3_aa: CASFSRNTEAFF
d_call: .; clone_size: .; v_call: TRBV5-8; j_call: TRBJ1-2; cdr3_nt: TGTGCCAGCAGCAAGGACTACTATGGCTACACCTTC; cdr3_aa: CASSKDYYGYTF
d_call: .; clone_size: .; v_call: TRBV13; j_call: TRBJ1-2; cdr3_nt: TGTGCCAGCAGCCCCGAGTTGCGGGGGATCGATGGCTACACCTTC; cdr3_aa: CASSPELRGIDGYTF
d_call: TRBD1; clone_size: .; v_call: TRBV5-4; j_call: TRBJ1-5; cdr3_nt: TGTGCCAGCAGCTCTGGGACAGGGAATCAGCCCCAGCATTTT; cdr3_aa: CASSSGTGNQPQHF
d_call: .; clone_size: .; v_call: TRBV7-2; j_call: TRBJ2-6; cdr3_nt: TGTGCAACCACCAAGGGGATAAACTCTGGGGCCAACGTCCTGACTTTC; cdr3_aa: CATTKGINSGANVLTF
d_call: TRBD1; clone_size: .; v_call: TRBV7-2; j_call: TRBJ2-6; cdr3_nt: TGTGCCAGCAGAGTACAGGGGACTGGGGCCAACGTCCTGACTTTC; cdr3_aa: CASRVQGTGANVLTF
d_call: .; clone_size: .; v_call: TRBV7-9; j_call: TRBJ1-2; cdr3_nt: TGTGCCAGCAGCTTGGGAGGAAAGCAGGCTAACTATGGCTACACCTTC; cdr3_aa: CASSLGGKQANYGYTF
d_call: TRBD1; clone_size: .; v_call: TRBV27; j_call: TRBJ1-1; cdr3_nt: TGTGCCAGCAGAACAGGGGGCTTGACTTTCTTT; cdr3_aa: CASRTGGLTFF
d_call: .; clone_size: once; v_call: TRBV7-8; j_call: TRBJ2-1; cdr3_nt: TGTGCCAGCAGCTTACTCGGTAGAGGGTCTTACAATGAGCAGTTCTTC; cdr3_aa: CASSLLGRGSYNEQFF
d_call: .; clone_size: .; v_call: TRBV5-1; j_call: TRBJ2-7; cdr3_nt: TGCGCCAGCAGCTCAACCCCTATGAACGAGCAGTACTTC; cdr3_aa: CASSSTPMNEQYF
d_call: .; clone_size: .; v_call: TRBV5-1; j_call: TRBJ2-7; cdr3_nt: TGCGCCAGCAGCAGGCAGGAGGCCTACGAGCAGTACTTC; cdr3_aa: CASSRQEAYEQYF
d_call: .; clone_size: .; v_call: TRBV7-2; j_call: TRBJ1-1; cdr3_nt: TGTGCCAGCAGCTTAACGGGGAGCCGCACTAAAGCTTTCTTT; cdr3_aa: CASSLTGSRTKAFF
d_call: .; clone_size: .; v_call: TRBV7-9; j_call: TRBJ1-1; cdr3_nt: TGTGCCAGCAGCTTATTACCGGACACTGAAGCTTTCTTT; cdr3_aa: CASSLLPDTEAFF
d_call: TRBD1; clone_size: .; v_call: TRBV9; j_call: TRBJ2-3; cdr3_nt: TGTGCCAGCAGCCCCACGACAGGGAGCGATACGCAGTATTTT; cdr3_aa: CASSPTTGSDTQYF
d_call: .; clone_size: .; v_call: TRBV25-1; j_call: TRBJ1-2; cdr3_nt: TGTGCCAGCAGTGAACGCGGACTGTATGGCTACACCTTC; cdr3_aa: CASSERGLYGYTF
d_call: .; clone_size: .; v_call: TRBV19; j_call: TRBJ1-2; cdr3_nt: TGTGCCAGTAGTAAAGTAGGAGGCCGGAAGGACTATGGCTACACCTTC; cdr3_aa: CASSKVGGRKDYGYTF
d_call: .; clone_size: .; v_call: TRBV4-3; j_call: TRBJ1-4; cdr3_nt: TGCGCCAGCAGCCAATTACAACCTAATGAAAAACTGTTTTTT; cdr3_aa: CASSQLQPNEKLFF
d_call: .; clone_size: few; v_call: TRBV12-3/TRBV12-4; j_call: TRBJ1-5; cdr3_nt: TGTGCCAGCAGTTTGCCGGATCAGCCCCAGCATTTT; cdr3_aa: CASSLPDQPQHF
d_call: .; clone_size: .; v_call: TRBV19; j_call: TRBJ1-2; cdr3_nt: TGTGCCAGTAGTTCACAGGGCAACGGATACTATGGCTACACCTTC; cdr3_aa: CASSSQGNGYYGYTF
d_call: TRBD1; clone_size: once; v_call: TRBV5-1; j_call: TRBJ1-1; cdr3_nt: TGCGCCAGCAGCCTCCGGCTACAGACAGGGGGCCCGAACACTGAAGCTTTCTTT; cdr3_aa: CASSLRLQTGGPNTEAFF
d_call: TRBD1; clone_size: .; v_call: TRBV4-2; j_call: TRBJ1-3; cdr3_nt: TGTGCCAGCAGCCGAGGACAGGGGGCGCCTGGAAACACCATATATTTT; cdr3_aa: CASSRGQGAPGNTIYF
d_call: .; clone_size: .; v_call: TRBV7-9; j_call: TRBJ1-1; cdr3_nt: TGTGCCAGCAGCCCCTCAGTCGTGGCTGAAGCTTTCTTT; cdr3_aa: CASSPSVVAEAFF
d_call: .; clone_size: once; v_call: TRBV7-3; j_call: TRBJ2-1; cdr3_nt: TGTGCCAGCAGCTATGGGACTTTCAATGAGCAGTTCTTC; cdr3_aa: CASSYGTFNEQFF
d_call: .; clone_size: .; v_call: TRBV4-1; j_call: TRBJ2-3; cdr3_nt: TGCGCCAGCCAACCCGCGGCGCCAGATACGCAGTATTTT; cdr3_aa: CASQPAAPDTQYF